The clone carrying this TCR beta chain was counted once. The table came from immunoSEQ multiplex PCR; TCRdb's copy has only in-frame clones and leaves some out. The sample has over 200,000 clones; under 90% are singletons. This sample is drawn from a study of blood T cell repertoires in COVID-19. Trimming took 3 bases from V and 3 from J, leaving 24 bases between them. There are 19 residues in the CDR3. Germline V lookup: CDR1 LNHDA, CDR2 SQIVND (reference sequence). Participant reports of clinical history set cohort assignment. The sequenced sample consisted of PBMCs or T cells enriched from blood (not recorded which). This clonotype was obtained from a man aged 18 to 30 who had recovered from COVID-19. V gene TRBV19 combines with J gene TRBJ1-5; no clear D gene. The CDR3: CASSIGLFSGATVNQPQHF. The CDR3 DNA is TGTGCCAGTAGTATCGGTCTCTTTTCGGGTGCGACGGTCAATCAGCCCCAGCATTTT.